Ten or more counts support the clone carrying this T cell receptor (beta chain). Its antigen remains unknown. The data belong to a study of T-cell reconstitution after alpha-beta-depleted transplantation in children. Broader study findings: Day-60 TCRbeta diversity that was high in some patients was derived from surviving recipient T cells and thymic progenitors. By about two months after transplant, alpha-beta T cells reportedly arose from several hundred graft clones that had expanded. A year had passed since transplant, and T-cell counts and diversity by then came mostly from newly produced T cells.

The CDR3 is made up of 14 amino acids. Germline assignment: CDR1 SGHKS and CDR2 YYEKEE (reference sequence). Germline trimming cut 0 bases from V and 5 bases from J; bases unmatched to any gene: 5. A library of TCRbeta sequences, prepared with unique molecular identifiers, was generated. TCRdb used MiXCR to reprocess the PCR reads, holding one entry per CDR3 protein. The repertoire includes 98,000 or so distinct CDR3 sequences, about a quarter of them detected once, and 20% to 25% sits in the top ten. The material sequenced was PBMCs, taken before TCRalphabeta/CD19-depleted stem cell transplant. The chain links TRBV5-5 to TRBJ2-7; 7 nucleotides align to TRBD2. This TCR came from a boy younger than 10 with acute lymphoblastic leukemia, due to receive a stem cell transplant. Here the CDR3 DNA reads TGTGCCAGCAGCTTGGTGGTAGCGGGCCACGAGCAGTACTTC. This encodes CASSLVVAGHEQYF.